The 4 T cell receptor beta chains reported below all come from one sample, sequenced in a study of blood T cell repertoires in COVID-19 (dated by TCRdb to 2020 to 2022). Library preparation was by the immunoSEQ multiplex PCR assay. Imported from immuneACCESS, the table was reduced by TCRdb to in-frame sequences with V and J called. These copies leave out some clones; in studies compared against another copy, an unresolved V gene accounts for under half, and the cause of the remainder is not known. The sample table holds around 470,000 clones, of which about 88% were seen once. Roughly 0.84% of the sample is taken by the ten largest. The source material was peripheral blood. These receptor sequences come from a man younger than 35 with COVID-19, enrolled during active disease.

The chain employs TRBV6-6 and TRBJ1-4, with D possibly matching TRBD1 (5 bases). CDR3 length: 13 amino acids. From germline, CDR1 is MNHNY and CDR2 SVGAGI (reference sequence). The V and J ends lost 8 bases and 3 bases respectively, with 10 bases between them. CDR3 residues: CASYRGPNEKLFF. As DNA, the CDR3 is TGTGCCAGCTATAGGGGTCCTAATGAAAAACTGTTTTTT.

V is TRBV19 and J is TRBJ1-1; 9 nucleotides align to TRBD1. The trim removed 6 bases at V and 4 bases at J, leaving 6 bases unmatched. Per germline, CDR1 LNHDA and CDR2 SQIVND (reference sequence). The CDR3 spans 14 residues. DNA of the CDR3: TGTGCCAGTAGGCTACAGGGGGCGACCACTGAAGCTTTCTTT. It encodes CASRLQGATTEAFF.

DNA for the CDR3: TGTGCCAGCAGCTTTTCGGGACAGGGCACCTACGAGCAGTACTTC. This sequence encodes CASSFSGQGTYEQYF. V is TRBV5-4 and J is TRBJ2-7, with 9 bases identical to TRBD1. Per the germline V gene, CDR1 is SGHNT and CDR2 is YYREEE (reference sequence). V lost 2 bases and J lost 2; bases outside the gene matches: 5. The CDR3 is made up of 15 amino acids.

The chain uses TRBV9 and TRBJ2-1; the D gene is possibly TRBD1 (5 bases). CDR3 length equals 15 residues. The germline V gene encodes CDR1 SGDLS and CDR2 YYNGEE. V lost 4 bases, J lost 10 bases, and 21 bases lay in between. CDR3 nucleotide sequence: TGTGCCAGCAGCCTCCGGAACGATGGGGCCTACGAGCAGTTCTTC. Its translation is CASSLRNDGAYEQFF.